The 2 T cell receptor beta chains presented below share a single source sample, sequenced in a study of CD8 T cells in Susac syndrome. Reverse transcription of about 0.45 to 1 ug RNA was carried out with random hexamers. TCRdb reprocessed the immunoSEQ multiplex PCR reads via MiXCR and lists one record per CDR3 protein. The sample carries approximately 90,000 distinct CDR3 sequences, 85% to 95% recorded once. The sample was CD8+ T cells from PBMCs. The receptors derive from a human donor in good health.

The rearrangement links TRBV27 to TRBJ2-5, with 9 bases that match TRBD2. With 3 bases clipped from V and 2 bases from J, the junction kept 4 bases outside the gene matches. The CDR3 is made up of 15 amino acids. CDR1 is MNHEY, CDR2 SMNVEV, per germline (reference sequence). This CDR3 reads CASSFVAGVQETQYF. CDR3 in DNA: TGTGCCAGCAGTTTTGTAGCGGGGGTACAAGAGACCCAGTACTTC.

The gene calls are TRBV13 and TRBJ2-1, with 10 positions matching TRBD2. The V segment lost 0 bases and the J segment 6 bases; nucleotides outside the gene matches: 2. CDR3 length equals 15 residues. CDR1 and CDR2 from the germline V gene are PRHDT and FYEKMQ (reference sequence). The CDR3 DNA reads TGTGCCAGCAGCTTAGGTAGGACTAGCGGCAATGAGCAGTTCTTC. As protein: CASSLGRTSGNEQFF.